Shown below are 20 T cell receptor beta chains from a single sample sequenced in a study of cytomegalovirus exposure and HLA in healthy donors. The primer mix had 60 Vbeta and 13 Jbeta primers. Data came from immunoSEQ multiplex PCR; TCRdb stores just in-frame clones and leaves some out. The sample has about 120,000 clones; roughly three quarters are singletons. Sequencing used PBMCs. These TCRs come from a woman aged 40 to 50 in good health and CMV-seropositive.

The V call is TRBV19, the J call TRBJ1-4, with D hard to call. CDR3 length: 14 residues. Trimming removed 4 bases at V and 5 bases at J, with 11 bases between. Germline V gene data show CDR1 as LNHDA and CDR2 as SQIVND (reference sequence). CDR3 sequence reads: CASSTGSTNEKLFF. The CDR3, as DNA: TGTGCCAGTAGTACCGGGTCCACAAATGAAAAACTGTTTTTT.

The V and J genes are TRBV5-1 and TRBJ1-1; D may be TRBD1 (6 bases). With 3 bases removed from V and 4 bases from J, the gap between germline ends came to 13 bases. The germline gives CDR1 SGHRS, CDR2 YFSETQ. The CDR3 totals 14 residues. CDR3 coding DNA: TGCGCCAGCAGCTCGAACAGGGCCAGCACTGAAGCTTTCTTT. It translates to CASSSNRASTEAFF.

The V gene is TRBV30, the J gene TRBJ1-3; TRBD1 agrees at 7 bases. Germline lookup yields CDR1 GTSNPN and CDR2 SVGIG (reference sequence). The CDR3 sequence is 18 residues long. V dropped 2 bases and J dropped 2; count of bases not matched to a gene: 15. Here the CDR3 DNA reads TGTGCCTGGAGTCGCCCCTCGACAGGGAGAATGGCTGGAAACACCATATATTTT. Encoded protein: CAWSRPSTGRMAGNTIYF.

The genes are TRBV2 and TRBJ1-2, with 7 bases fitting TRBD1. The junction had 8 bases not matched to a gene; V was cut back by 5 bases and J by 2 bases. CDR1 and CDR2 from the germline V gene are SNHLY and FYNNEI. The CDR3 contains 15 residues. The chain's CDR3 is CASSLEDRRNYGYTF. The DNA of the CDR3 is TGTGCCAGCAGTCTCGAGGACAGGAGGAACTATGGCTACACCTTC.

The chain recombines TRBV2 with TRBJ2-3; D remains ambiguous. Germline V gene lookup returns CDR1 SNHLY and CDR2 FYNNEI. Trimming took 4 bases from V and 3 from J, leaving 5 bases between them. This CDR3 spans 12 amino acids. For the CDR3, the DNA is TGTGCCAGCAGTGGGCAGACAGATACGCAGTATTTT. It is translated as CASSGQTDTQYF. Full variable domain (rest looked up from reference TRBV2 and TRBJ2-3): EPEVTQTPSHQVTQMGQEVILRCVPISNHLYFYWYRQILGQKVEFLVSFYNNEISEKSEIFDDQFSVERPDGSNFTLKIRSTKLEDSAMYFCASSGQTDTQYFGPGTRLTVL.

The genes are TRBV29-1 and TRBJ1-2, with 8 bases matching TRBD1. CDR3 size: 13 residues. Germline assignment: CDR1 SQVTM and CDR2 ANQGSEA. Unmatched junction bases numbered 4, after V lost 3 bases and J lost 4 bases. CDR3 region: CSVERDRGYGYTF. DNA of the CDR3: TGCAGCGTTGAGAGAGACAGGGGCTATGGCTACACCTTC.

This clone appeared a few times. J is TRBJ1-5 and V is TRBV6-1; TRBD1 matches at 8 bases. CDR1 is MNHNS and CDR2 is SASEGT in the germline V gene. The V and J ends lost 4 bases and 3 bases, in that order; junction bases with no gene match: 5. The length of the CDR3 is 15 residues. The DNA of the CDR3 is TGTGCCAGCAGTGTCCGGGACAGGCCCAATCAGCCCCAGCATTTT. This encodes CASSVRDRPNQPQHF.

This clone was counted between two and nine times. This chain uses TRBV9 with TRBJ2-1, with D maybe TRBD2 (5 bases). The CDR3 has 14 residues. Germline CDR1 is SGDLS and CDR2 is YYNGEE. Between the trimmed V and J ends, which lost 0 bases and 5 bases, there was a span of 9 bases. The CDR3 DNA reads TGTGCCAGCAGCGTAGCGTCGGGAAACAATGAGCAGTTCTTC. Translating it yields CASSVASGNNEQFF.

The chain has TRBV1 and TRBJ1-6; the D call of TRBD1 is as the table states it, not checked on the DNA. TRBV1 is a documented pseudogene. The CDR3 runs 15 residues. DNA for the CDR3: TGCACCAGCAGCGCAGGTGGATTGGGTAATTCACCCCTCCACTTT. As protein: CTSSAGGLGNSPLHF.

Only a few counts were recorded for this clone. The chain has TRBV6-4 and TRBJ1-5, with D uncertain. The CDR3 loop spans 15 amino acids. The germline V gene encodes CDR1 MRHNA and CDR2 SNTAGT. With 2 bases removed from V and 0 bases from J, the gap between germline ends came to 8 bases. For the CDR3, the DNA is TGTGCCAGCAGTGACGGAGGAAATAGCAATCAGCCCCAGCATTTT. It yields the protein CASSDGGNSNQPQHF.

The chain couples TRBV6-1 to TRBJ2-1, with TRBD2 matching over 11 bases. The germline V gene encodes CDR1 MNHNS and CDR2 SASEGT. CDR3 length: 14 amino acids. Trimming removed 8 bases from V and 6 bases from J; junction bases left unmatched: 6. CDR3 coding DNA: TGTGCCAGCCCAGGACTAGCGGGTTTCAATGAGCAGTTCTTC. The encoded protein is CASPGLAGFNEQFF.

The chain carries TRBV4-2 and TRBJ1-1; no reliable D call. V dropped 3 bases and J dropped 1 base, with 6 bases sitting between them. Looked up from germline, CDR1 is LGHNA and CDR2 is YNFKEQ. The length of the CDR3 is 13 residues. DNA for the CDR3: TGTGCCAGCAGCCATGGAGCGAACACTGAAGCTTTCTTT. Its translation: CASSHGANTEAFF.

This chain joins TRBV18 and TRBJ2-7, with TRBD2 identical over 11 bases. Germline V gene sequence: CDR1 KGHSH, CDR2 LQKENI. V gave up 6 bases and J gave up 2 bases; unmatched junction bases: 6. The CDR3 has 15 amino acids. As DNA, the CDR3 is TGTGCCAGCTCGCCGACTAGCGGGGTGACCTACGAGCAGTACTTC. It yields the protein CASSPTSGVTYEQYF. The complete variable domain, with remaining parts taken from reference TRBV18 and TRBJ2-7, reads NAGVMQNPRHLVRRRGQEARLRCSPMKGHSHVYWYRQLPEEGLKFMVYLQKENIIDESGMPKERFSAEFPKEGPSILRIQQVVRGDSAAYFCASSPTSGVTYEQYFGPGTRLTVT.

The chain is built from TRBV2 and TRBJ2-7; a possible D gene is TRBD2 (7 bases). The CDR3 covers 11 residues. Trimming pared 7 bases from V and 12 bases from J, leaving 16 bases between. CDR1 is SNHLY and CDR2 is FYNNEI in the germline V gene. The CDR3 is CASTGGRSRYF. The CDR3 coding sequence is TGTGCCAGCACCGGGGGGCGTTCAAGGTACTTC.

The CDR3 DNA reads TGCGCCAGCAGCTTGAGACAGGGGTTGTCTGAAAAACTGTTTTTT. This sequence encodes CASSLRQGLSEKLFF. The chain has TRBV5-1 and TRBJ1-4; the match to TRBD1 covers 8 bases. In germline, CDR1 is SGHRS, CDR2 YFSETQ. The trim removed 1 base at V and 7 bases at J, leaving 6 bases unmatched. The CDR3 has 15 residues.

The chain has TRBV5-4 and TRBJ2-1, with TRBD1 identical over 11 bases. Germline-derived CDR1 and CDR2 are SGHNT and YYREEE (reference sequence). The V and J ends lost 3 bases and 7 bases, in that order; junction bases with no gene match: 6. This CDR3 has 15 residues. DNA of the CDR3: TGTGCCAGCAGCTCGCGGGACAGGGGGAGTAATGAGCAGTTCTTC. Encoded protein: CASSSRDRGSNEQFF.

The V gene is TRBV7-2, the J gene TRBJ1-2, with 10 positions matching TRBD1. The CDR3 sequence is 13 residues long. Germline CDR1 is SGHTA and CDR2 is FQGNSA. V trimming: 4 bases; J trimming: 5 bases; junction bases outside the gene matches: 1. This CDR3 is CASSWDRGYGYTF. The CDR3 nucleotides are TGTGCCAGCAGCTGGGACAGGGGTTATGGCTACACCTTC.

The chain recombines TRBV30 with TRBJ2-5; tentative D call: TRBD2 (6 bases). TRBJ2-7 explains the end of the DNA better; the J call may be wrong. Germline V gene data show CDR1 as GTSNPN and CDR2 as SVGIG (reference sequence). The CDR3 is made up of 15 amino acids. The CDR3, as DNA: TGTGCCTGGCAATCGGGACTTTTTGCTGGGGACGAGCAGTACTTC. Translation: CAWQSGLFAGDEQYF.

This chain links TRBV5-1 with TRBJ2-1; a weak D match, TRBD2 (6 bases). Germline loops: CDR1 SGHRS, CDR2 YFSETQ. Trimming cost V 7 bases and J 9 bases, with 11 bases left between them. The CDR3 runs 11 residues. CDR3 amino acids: CASSLALEQFF. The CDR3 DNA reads TGCGCCAGCTCACTAGCCCTTGAGCAGTTCTTC.

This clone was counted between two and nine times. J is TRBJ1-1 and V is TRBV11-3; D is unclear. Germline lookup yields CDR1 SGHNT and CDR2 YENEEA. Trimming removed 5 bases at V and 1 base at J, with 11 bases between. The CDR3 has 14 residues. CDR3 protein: CASSPAGGNTEAFF. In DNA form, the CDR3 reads TGTGCCAGCAGCCCCGCCGGAGGGAACACTGAAGCTTTCTTT.